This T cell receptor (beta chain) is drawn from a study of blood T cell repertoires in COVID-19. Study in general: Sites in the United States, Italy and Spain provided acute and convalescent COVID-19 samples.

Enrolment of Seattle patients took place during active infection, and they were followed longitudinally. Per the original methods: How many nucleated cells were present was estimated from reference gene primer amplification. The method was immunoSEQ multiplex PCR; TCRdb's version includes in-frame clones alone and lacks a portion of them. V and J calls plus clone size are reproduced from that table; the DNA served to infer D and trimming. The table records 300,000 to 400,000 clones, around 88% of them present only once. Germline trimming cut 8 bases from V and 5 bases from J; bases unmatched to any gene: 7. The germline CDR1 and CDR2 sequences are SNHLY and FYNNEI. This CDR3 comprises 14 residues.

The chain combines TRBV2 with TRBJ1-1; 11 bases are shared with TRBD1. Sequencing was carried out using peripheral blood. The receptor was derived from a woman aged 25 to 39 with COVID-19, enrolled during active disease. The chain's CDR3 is CASVQDRGQTEAFF. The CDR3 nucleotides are TGTGCCAGCGTCCAGGACAGGGGGCAAACTGAAGCTTTCTTT.